A single TCR beta chain is shown here with its context. Clones were read by immunoSEQ multiplex PCR, and TCRdb kept only the in-frame ones, dropping some. The table includes around 250,000 clones, less than 85% detected once. The V and J ends lost 6 bases and 0 bases, in that order; junction bases with no gene match: 7. The CDR3 loop spans 14 amino acids. The germline gives CDR1 SQVTM, CDR2 ANQGSEA. The source of the sample is a study of blood T cell repertoires in COVID-19. This receptor was taken from a man between 60 and 75 years old who had recovered from COVID-19. The chain is built from TRBV29-1 and TRBJ2-7; 8 nucleotides align to TRBD1. Sequencing was done on a sample of peripheral blood. The chain's CDR3 is CSVPGQVNSYEQYF. Written as DNA, the CDR3 is TGCAGCGTACCGGGACAGGTAAACTCCTACGAGCAGTACTTC.